This TCR beta chain originates from a study of blood T cell repertoires in COVID-19. Study processing details: Amplified reference gene primers provided the basis for estimating nucleated cell counts. Produced via immunoSEQ multiplex PCR; TCRdb's table is partial and in-frame only. V and J calls and clone size follow that table, whereas D and trimming were derived from the DNA. The sample yields fewer than 300,000 clones, 80% to 90% seen once. Everyone who took part was about 18 to 90 years old, and they came from about two dozen US areas. Each participant's cohort was designated according to participant-reported clinical history. Cohort 3 recovery required two negative PCRs, clearance, or symptom resolution. The CDR3 covers 15 residues. Germline-derived CDR1 and CDR2 are SGHTA and FQGNSA. Trimming removed 0 bases at V and 0 bases at J, with 6 bases between.

The sequence derives from a woman between 25 and 40 years old who had recovered from COVID-19. The chain recombines TRBV7-2 with TRBJ1-5; D unclear. The sequenced material came from PBMCs or T cells enriched from blood (not recorded which). The CDR3 DNA is TGTGCCAGCAGCTTAGCGTCTTATAGCAATCAGCCCCAGCATTTT. This encodes CASSLASYSNQPQHF.